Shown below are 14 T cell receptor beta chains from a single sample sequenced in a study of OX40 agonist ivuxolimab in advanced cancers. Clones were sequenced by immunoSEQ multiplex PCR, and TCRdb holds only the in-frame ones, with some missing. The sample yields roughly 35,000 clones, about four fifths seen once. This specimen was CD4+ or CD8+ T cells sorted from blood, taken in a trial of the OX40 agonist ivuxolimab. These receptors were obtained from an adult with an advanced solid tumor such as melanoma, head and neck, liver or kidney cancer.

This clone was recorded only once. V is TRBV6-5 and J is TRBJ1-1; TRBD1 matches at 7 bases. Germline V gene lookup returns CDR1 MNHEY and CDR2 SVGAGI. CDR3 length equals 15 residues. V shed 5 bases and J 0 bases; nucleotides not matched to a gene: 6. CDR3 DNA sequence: TGTGCCAGCAGTAATCCCGGGACAGTGAACACTGAAGCTTTCTTT. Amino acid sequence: CASSNPGTVNTEAFF.

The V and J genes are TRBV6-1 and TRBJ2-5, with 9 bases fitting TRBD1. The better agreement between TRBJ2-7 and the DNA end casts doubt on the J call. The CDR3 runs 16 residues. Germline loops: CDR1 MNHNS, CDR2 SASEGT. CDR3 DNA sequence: TGTGCCAGCAGTGATGAATTGGGGACAGGGCACTACGAGCAGTACTTC. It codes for CASSDELGTGHYEQYF.

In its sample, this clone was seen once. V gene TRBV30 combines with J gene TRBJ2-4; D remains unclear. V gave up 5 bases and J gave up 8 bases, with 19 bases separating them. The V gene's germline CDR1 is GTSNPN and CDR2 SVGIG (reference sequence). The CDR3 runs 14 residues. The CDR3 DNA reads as TGTGCCTGGGTCCGCTGGGGTAGGATTGACATTCAGTACTTC. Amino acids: CAWVRWGRIDIQYF.

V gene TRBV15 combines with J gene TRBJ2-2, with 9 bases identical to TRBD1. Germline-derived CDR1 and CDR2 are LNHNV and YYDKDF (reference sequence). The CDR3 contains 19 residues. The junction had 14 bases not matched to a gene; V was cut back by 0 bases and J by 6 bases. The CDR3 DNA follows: TGTGCCACCAGCAGAGAGAGTTCCGGAGGGACAGGGAGCCCCGGGGAGCTGTTTTTT. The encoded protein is CATSRESSGGTGSPGELFF.

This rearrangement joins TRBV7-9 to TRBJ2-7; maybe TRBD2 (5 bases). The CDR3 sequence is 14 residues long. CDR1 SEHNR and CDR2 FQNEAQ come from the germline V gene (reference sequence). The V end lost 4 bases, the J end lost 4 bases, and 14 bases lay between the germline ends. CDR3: CASSSHNREYEQYF. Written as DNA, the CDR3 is TGTGCCAGCAGCTCCCATAATCGGGAATACGAGCAGTACTTC.

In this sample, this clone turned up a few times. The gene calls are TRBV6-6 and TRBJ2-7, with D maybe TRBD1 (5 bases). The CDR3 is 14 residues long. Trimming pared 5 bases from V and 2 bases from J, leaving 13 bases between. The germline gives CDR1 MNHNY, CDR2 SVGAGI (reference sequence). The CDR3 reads CASSQWGSTYEQYF. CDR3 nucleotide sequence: TGTGCCAGCAGTCAGTGGGGCAGTACCTACGAGCAGTACTTC.

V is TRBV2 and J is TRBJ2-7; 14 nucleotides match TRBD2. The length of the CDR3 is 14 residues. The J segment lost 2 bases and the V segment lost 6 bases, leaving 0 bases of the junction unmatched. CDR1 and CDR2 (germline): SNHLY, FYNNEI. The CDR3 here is CASRTSGGAYEQYF. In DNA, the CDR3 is TGTGCCAGCAGGACTAGCGGGGGGGCCTACGAGCAGTACTTC.

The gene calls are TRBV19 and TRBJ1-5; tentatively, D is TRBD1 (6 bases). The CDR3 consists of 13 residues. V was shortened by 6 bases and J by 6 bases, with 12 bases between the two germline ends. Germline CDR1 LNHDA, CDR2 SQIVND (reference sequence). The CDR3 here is CASSTQGVQPQHF. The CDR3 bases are TGTGCCAGTAGCACACAGGGAGTTCAGCCCCAGCATTTT.

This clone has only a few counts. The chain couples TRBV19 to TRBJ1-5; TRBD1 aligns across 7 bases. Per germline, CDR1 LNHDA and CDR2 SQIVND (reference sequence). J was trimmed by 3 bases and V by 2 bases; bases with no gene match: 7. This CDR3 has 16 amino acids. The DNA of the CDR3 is TGTGCCAGTAGTATATTACCGGGACAGCCCAATCAGCCCCAGCATTTT. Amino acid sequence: CASSILPGQPNQPQHF.

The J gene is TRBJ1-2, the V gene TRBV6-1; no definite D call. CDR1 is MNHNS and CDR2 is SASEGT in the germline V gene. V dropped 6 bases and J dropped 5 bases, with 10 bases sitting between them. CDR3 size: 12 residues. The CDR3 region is CASRPGHYGYTF. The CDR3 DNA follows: TGTGCCAGCAGACCGGGCCATTATGGCTACACCTTC.

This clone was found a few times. CDR3 protein: CASSYSRSNTEAFF. In nucleotides, the CDR3 is TGTGCCAGCAGTTACTCGCGTAGTAACACTGAAGCTTTCTTT. The genes are TRBV6-6 and TRBJ1-1; D remains unclear. The V gene lost 0 bases and the J gene lost 2 bases, with 7 bases spanning the gap. CDR3 size: 14 residues. From germline, CDR1 is MNHNY and CDR2 SVGAGI (reference sequence).

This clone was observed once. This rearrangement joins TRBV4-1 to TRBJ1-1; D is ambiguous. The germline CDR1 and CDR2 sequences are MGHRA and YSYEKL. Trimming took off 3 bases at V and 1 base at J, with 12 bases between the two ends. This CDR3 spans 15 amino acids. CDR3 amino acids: CASSHLGGENTEAFF. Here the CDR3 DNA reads TGCGCCAGCAGCCATCTAGGCGGAGAGAACACTGAAGCTTTCTTT.

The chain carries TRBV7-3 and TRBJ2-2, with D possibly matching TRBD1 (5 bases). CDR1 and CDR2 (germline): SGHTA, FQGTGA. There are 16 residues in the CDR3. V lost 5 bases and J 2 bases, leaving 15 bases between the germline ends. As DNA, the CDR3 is TGTGCCAGCAGCCTAGTTAGGACATCAAACACCGGGGAGCTGTTTTTT. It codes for CASSLVRTSNTGELFF.

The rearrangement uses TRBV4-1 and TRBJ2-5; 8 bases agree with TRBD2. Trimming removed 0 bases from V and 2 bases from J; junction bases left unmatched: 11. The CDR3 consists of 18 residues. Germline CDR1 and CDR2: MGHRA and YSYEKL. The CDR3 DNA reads TGCGCCAGCAGCCAAGATTTGGCGGGGGGTGTTCCACAAGAGACCCAGTACTTC. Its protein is CASSQDLAGGVPQETQYF.